A single sample is the source of the 18 T cell receptor beta chains below, sequenced in a study of blood T cell repertoires in COVID-19. Some clones are missing from TCRdb's copy, which holds only in-frame ones; the method was immunoSEQ multiplex PCR. Of about 310,000 clones in the sample, about 90% were seen once. The sample consisted of peripheral blood. The receptors derive from a young man with active or convalescent COVID-19.

J is TRBJ1-6 and V is TRBV6-5; a weak D match, TRBD1 (5 bases). Trimming took off 6 bases at V and 3 bases at J, with 12 bases between the two ends. The CDR3 runs to 15 residues. Per germline, CDR1 MNHEY and CDR2 SVGAGI. CDR3: CASSLTVSYNSPLHF. CDR3 in DNA: TGTGCCAGCAGCCTGACAGTAAGCTATAATTCACCCCTCCACTTT.

This clone was seen once. The rearrangement joins TRBV5-5 to TRBJ1-3; tentative D call: TRBD1 (6 bases). V was shortened by 0 bases and J by 0 bases, with 10 bases between the two germline ends. Germline V gives CDR1 SGHKS, CDR2 YYEKEE (reference sequence). The CDR3 is 16 residues long. CDR3 in amino acids: CASSLATGHSGNTIYF. CDR3 in DNA: TGTGCCAGCAGCTTGGCCACAGGGCACTCTGGAAACACCATATATTTT.

The gene calls are TRBV4-3 and TRBJ2-2; D is undetermined. V lost 1 base and J 1 base, leaving 13 bases between the germline ends. The CDR3 is 17 residues long. Germline CDR1 is LGHNA and CDR2 is YSLEER. CDR3 nucleotides: TGCGCCAGCAGCCAAGGATACCAGGCCCTGAACACCGGGGAGCTGTTTTTT. It encodes CASSQGYQALNTGELFF.

The V and J genes are TRBV18 and TRBJ1-6; no definite D call. V was trimmed by 6 bases and J by 10 bases, leaving 19 bases between them. The CDR3 runs to 15 residues. Germline V CDR1 and CDR2: KGHSH, LQKENI. CDR3 DNA: TGTGCCAGCTCTATTCTCGAGCGGGTAGGCTCACCCCTCCACTTT. It is translated as CASSILERVGSPLHF.

The genes are TRBV6-4 and TRBJ2-3; maybe TRBD2 (7 bases). CDR3 length: 15 amino acids. The V end was cut by 2 bases, the J end by 8 bases, with 17 bases between. Per germline, CDR1 MRHNA and CDR2 SNTAGT. CDR3: CASSDTLGGASTQYF. The CDR3, as DNA: TGTGCCAGCAGTGACACTTTAGGGGGGGCGAGTACGCAGTATTTT.

Only a few counts were recorded for this clone. The CDR3 DNA follows: TGTGCCAGCAGCTTTTGGGCAGGGACTGGAAACACCATATATTTT. It specifies CASSFWAGTGNTIYF. The genes are TRBV7-2 and TRBJ1-3, with D tentatively TRBD1 (5 bases). There are 15 residues in the CDR3. V lost 3 bases, J lost 2 bases, and 11 bases lay in between. CDR1 is SGHTA and CDR2 is FQGNSA in the germline V gene.

V gene TRBV18 combines with J gene TRBJ2-7; perhaps TRBD2 as D (6 bases). The germline V and J ends were trimmed by 0 bases and 2 bases, with 11 bases remaining between them. From germline, CDR1 is KGHSH and CDR2 LQKENI. The CDR3 extends over 15 amino acids. The CDR3 nucleotides are TGTGCCAGCTCACCACCCCGACTAGGGCCCTACGAGCAGTACTTC. It translates to CASSPPRLGPYEQYF. The full variable domain, with the rest looked up from reference TRBV18 and TRBJ2-7, is NAGVMQNPRHLVRRRGQEARLRCSPMKGHSHVYWYRQLPEEGLKFMVYLQKENIIDESGMPKERFSAEFPKEGPSILRIQQVVRGDSAAYFCASSPPRLGPYEQYFGPGTRLTVT.

The J gene is TRBJ2-1, the V gene TRBV5-1, with TRBD2 matching 8 bases. The V segment lost 0 bases and the J segment 8 bases; nucleotides outside the gene matches: 10. This CDR3 spans 16 amino acids. CDR1 is SGHRS and CDR2 is YFSETQ in the germline V gene. The CDR3, as DNA: TGCGCCAGCAGCTTGGAGGGCCGGGGGGGCATTTATGAGCAGTTCTTC. It is translated as CASSLEGRGGIYEQFF.

In DNA form, the CDR3 reads TGTGCCAGCCTTTCCACTATAACCTACGAGCAGTACTTC. Translation gives CASLSTITYEQYF. The chain is built from TRBV28 and TRBJ2-7; D call uncertain. V was pared by 8 bases and J by 2 bases, with 13 bases between. The CDR3 runs 13 residues. Germline V gene lookup returns CDR1 MDHEN and CDR2 SYDVKM.

This clone was seen a single time. This sequence joins TRBV7-2 and TRBJ1-5; D remains unclear. Germline loops: CDR1 SGHTA, CDR2 FQGNSA. The CDR3 totals 13 residues. Trimming removed 5 bases at V and 0 bases at J, with 5 bases between. The CDR3 protein is CASSPFSNQPQHF. In DNA form, the CDR3 reads TGTGCCAGCAGCCCCTTTAGCAATCAGCCCCAGCATTTT.

The genes are TRBV2 and TRBJ2-1; 7 positions match TRBD2. CDR1 and CDR2 from the germline V gene are SNHLY and FYNNEI. V gave up 6 bases and J gave up 9 bases; unmatched junction bases: 14. The CDR3 runs to 15 residues. CDR3 bases: TGTGCCAGCAGCGACTCCGGGACTATCTCGCCTGAGCAGTTCTTC. Translation: CASSDSGTISPEQFF.

The J gene is TRBJ2-7, the V gene TRBV5-1; 12 bases fit TRBD2. Germline trimming cut 4 bases from V and 4 bases from J; bases unmatched to any gene: 15. CDR3 length equals 18 residues. Germline values: CDR1 SGHRS, CDR2 YFSETQ. In nucleotides, the CDR3 is TGCGCCAGCAGCCTAGCACGGGAGGGCACTAGCGGGAGGTACGAGCAGTACTTC. The encoded protein is CASSLAREGTSGRYEQYF.

The chain joins TRBV6-5 to TRBJ2-3; 7 positions agree with TRBD1. This CDR3 is 14 amino acids long. The V and J ends lost 6 bases and 0 bases, in that order; junction bases with no gene match: 3. Germline CDR1 MNHEY, CDR2 SVGAGI. The CDR3 DNA follows: TGTGCCAGCAGGGGACAGATAAGCACAGATACGCAGTATTTT. Translating it yields CASRGQISTDTQYF.

V usage is TRBV10-3 and J usage is TRBJ2-7, with a possible D match to TRBD2 (7 bases). V was clipped by 3 bases and J by 6 bases, with 18 bases between them. CDR3 length: 15 residues. Germline V gene data show CDR1 as ENHRY and CDR2 as SYGVKD. The CDR3 protein is CAISDGGRTFGEQYF. The CDR3 nucleotides read TGTGCCATCAGTGACGGGGGGCGCACGTTCGGCGAGCAGTACTTC.

V and J are TRBV7-3 and TRBJ2-1; 14 nucleotides agree with TRBD2. Germline-derived CDR1 and CDR2 are SGHTA and FQGTGA. The CDR3 is 16 amino acids. J gave up 10 bases and V 3 bases, and 8 bases lay outside the gene matches. CDR3 coding DNA: TGTGCCAGCAGCTTCGGGACTAGCGGGAGTTCAGACGAGCAGTTCTTC. As protein: CASSFGTSGSSDEQFF.

In its sample, this clone was seen once. The chain joins TRBV7-2 to TRBJ2-3, with 9 bases matching TRBD1. Germline V gene sequence: CDR1 SGHTA, CDR2 FQGNSA. CDR3 size: 15 residues. J gave up 0 bases and V 5 bases, and 3 bases lay outside the gene matches. The CDR3 reads CASSRTGASTDTQYF. The CDR3 region has the DNA TGTGCCAGCAGCCGGACAGGGGCCAGCACAGATACGCAGTATTTT.

This chain joins TRBV2 and TRBJ2-1; possible D gene TRBD2, 5 bases. The CDR3 loop spans 15 amino acids. Trimming stripped 4 bases from V and 5 bases from J, with 15 bases between. Germline values: CDR1 SNHLY, CDR2 FYNNEI. CDR3 nucleotides: TGTGCCAGCAGTGTTCGCGGACTCCCCCACAATGAGCAGTTCTTC. Translated, it gives CASSVRGLPHNEQFF.

The chain uses TRBV13 and TRBJ2-3, with 9 positions matching TRBD1. Germline V gives CDR1 PRHDT, CDR2 FYEKMQ (reference sequence). This CDR3 spans 17 amino acids. The V and J ends lost 4 bases and 2 bases, in that order; junction bases with no gene match: 10. CDR3 bases: TGTGCCAGCAGCTCACCAGGGGGGGACAGGGACACAGATACGCAGTATTTT. Protein: CASSSPGGDRDTDTQYF.